This T cell receptor beta chain was captured in a study of OX40 agonist ivuxolimab in advanced cancers. The study in broad terms: Ivuxolimab was an agonistic, fully human IgG2 monoclonal antibody directed against OX40 (CD134), a costimulatory receptor. Intravenous ivuxolimab was administered to patients every 2 weeks at six dose levels: 0.01, 0.1, 0.3, 1.5, 3 and 10 mg/kg. Of the roughly 52 dose-escalation patients, hepatocellular carcinoma was present in around 20, melanoma in roughly 15, renal cell carcinoma in 9 and head and neck cancer in 9. In the dose-escalation cohort, 82.7% of patients were male, and the mean age was around 60 years with a range of roughly 23 to 79. Patients were allowed to have had prior anti-PD-1, anti-PD-L1 or anti-CTLA-4 therapy, and 40% of the dose-escalation patients had previously received checkpoint inhibitors. Three dose-escalation patients achieved partial responses, one with hepatocellular carcinoma and two with cutaneous melanoma. Peripheral TCRbeta sequencing aimed to test whether ivuxolimab altered TCR sequence diversity and caused clonal T-cell expansion. The paper covers the monotherapy dose-escalation part of the phase I ivuxolimab trial, which included N of about 50 patients.

Details on this clone: Which antigen it targets is not known. No clone much larger than this one lies a single base away; base qualities are absent.

Study-wide findings and limitations: Clonal expansion of both CD4+ and CD8+ blood T cells was observed from baseline to week 6 at doses 0.1 to 3.0 mg/kg. The antigen specificity of the clonally expanded peripheral T cells was not determined. In the 0.1-3.0 mg/kg groups, partial responders were among the patients with the lowest normalized peripheral clonal expansion, particularly in CD8+ T cells. After ivuxolimab, more expanded clones were found on average in CD8+ T cells than in CD4+ T cells. Low levels of normalized T-cell clonal expansion were also seen in some patients who did not respond.

The trial excluded patients who had a history of autoimmune disease or were on systemic immunosuppression. Peripheral blood for TCR sequencing was collected from all dose cohorts at baseline, on cycle 4 day 1, and on cycle 7 day 1. Samples came from an open-label, multicenter, first-in-human phase I dose-escalation trial of ivuxolimab. Adults with locally advanced or metastatic melanoma, renal cell carcinoma, hepatocellular carcinoma or head and neck squamous cell carcinoma were enrolled in the trial. CD4+ and CD8+ T cells were sorted separately from peripheral blood before TCR sequencing. V is pruned by 1 base and J by 5 bases, leaving 8 bases of the junction without a gene match. Including the terminal cysteine and phenylalanine, the CDR3 comprises 16 residues. Solely the CDR3 DNA is kept, with 48 bases framed from the first base. The germline V gene supplies CDR1 SGHAT and CDR2 FQNNGV. Genomic DNA was isolated from the sorted cells so that the TCRbeta CDR3 region could be sequenced. The immunoSEQ Assay was used to sequence the TCRbeta CDR3 regions. TCRdb retrieved this table from immuneACCESS and kept in-frame rearrangements only. Not all clones are present; in checked studies, unresolved V genes account for under half, and no reason is known for the remainder. Within this sample are roughly 120,000 clones, with about 92% of them counted one time only. The ten top clones hold about 0.28% of the sample.

The chain is made from TRBV11-2 and TRBJ2-5; 9 middle bases align to TRBD2. The source of this sequence is an adult with an advanced solid tumor such as melanoma, head and neck, liver or kidney cancer. This sample comprised CD4+ or CD8+ T cells sorted from blood, obtained in a trial of the OX40 agonist ivuxolimab. The CDR3 loop reads CASSLGASGITETQYF. The bases are TGTGCCAGCAGCTTAGGGGCTAGCGGGATCACTGAGACCCAGTACTTC.